This T cell receptor beta chain comes out of a study of blood T cell repertoires in COVID-19. Background on the study: Italy, Spain and the United States were the sources of the convalescent and acute COVID-19 samples. Nucleic acid was either cDNA or gDNA, and it came from T cells, B-cell-depleted T cells, or PBMCs.

Germline lookup yields CDR1 LNHDA and CDR2 SQIVND (reference sequence). CDR3 length: 14 residues. Trimming removed 6 bases at V and 0 bases at J, with 11 bases between. Method: immunoSEQ multiplex PCR; TCRdb's copy keeps in-frame clones and lacks some. The data contain approximately 100,000 clones, 80% to 90% of them singletons. Sequenced: peripheral blood. The rearrangement links TRBV19 to TRBJ1-1; D gene ambiguous. The clonotype originates from a woman of 80 years or more with acute or convalescent COVID-19. The CDR3 here is CASRIGQLNTEAFF. Written as DNA, the CDR3 is TGTGCCAGTAGGATTGGGCAATTGAACACTGAAGCTTTCTTT.